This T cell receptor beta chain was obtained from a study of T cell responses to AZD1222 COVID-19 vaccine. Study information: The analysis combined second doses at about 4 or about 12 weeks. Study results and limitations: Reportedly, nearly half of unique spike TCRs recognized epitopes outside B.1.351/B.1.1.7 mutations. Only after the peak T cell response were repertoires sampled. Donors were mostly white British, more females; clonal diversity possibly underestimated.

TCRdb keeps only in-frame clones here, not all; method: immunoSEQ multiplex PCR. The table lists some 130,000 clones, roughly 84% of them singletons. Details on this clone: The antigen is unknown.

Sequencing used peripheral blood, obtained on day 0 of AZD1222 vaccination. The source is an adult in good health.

CDR3: CASSFRAGTGSNQPQHF. The CDR3 DNA reads TGTGCCAGTAGTTTCAGGGCCGGGACAGGGAGCAATCAGCCCCAGCATTTT. This chain joins TRBV19 and TRBJ1-5; 9 bases are a match to TRBD1. Trimming cost V 5 bases and J 1 base; bases outside gene matches: 9. Germline CDR1 LNHDA, CDR2 SQIVND (reference sequence). The CDR3 loop spans 17 amino acids.